The rows below give T cell receptor beta chains drawn from one sample of a study of T cells in Graves' hyperthyroidism and ophthalmopathy. TCRdb reanalysed the multiplex PCR reads using MiXCR and keeps one entry per CDR3 protein. The data hold about 740,000 distinct CDR3 sequences, with 14% observed a single time. The sequenced material came from blood. These receptors all come from a young woman with Graves' hyperthyroidism. CDR3s include the opening cysteine and the closing phenylalanine or tryptophan. A D gene is named only where the DNA matches it firmly. Clone size is stated in some rows and not others, as once, few, many or a class when expanded.

J gene: TRBJ1-2
clone size: NA
D gene: NA
V gene: TRBV12-3/TRBV12-4
CDR3 protein: CASRKWGIYGYTF
CDR3 DNA: TGTGCCAGCAGAAAGTGGGGGATCTATGGCTACACCTTC

J gene: TRBJ2-2
clone size: few
D gene: TRBD2
V gene: TRBV5-4
CDR3 protein: CASSLWGRTRSTIDAGELFF
CDR3 DNA: TGTGCCAGCAGCTTGTGGGGGAGGACTAGATCTACCATTGACGCCGGGGAGCTGTTTTTT

J gene: TRBJ2-7
clone size: NA
D gene: NA
V gene: TRBV12-3/TRBV12-4
CDR3 protein: CASSKRAASYEQYF
CDR3 DNA: TGTGCCAGCAGTAAGAGGGCAGCCTCCTACGAGCAGTACTTC

J gene: TRBJ2-1
clone size: few
D gene: NA
V gene: TRBV7-9
CDR3 protein: CASSRDLIWNEQFF
CDR3 DNA: TGTGCCAGCAGCCGGGACCTGATTTGGAATGAGCAGTTCTTC

J gene: TRBJ2-3
clone size: few
D gene: NA
V gene: TRBV27
CDR3 protein: CASSLPPTPTATQYF
CDR3 DNA: TGTGCCAGCAGCCTCCCGCCGACTCCCACAGCTACGCAGTATTTT

J gene: TRBJ2-2
clone size: many
D gene: TRBD2
V gene: TRBV6-1
CDR3 protein: CASRRGTSPSNTGELFF
CDR3 DNA: TGTGCCAGCAGGCGTGGGACTAGCCCTTCGAACACCGGGGAGCTGTTTTTT

J gene: TRBJ2-2
clone size: NA
D gene: NA
V gene: TRBV5-1
CDR3 protein: CASSFGDTGELFF
CDR3 DNA: TGCGCCAGCAGCTTTGGAGACACCGGGGAGCTGTTTTTT

J gene: TRBJ2-3
clone size: many
D gene: NA
V gene: TRBV7-2
CDR3 protein: CASSLVADYYTDTQYF
CDR3 DNA: TGTGCCAGCAGCTTAGTGGCAGACTATTACACAGATACGCAGTATTTT

J gene: TRBJ2-1
clone size: few
D gene: NA
V gene: TRBV12-3/TRBV12-4
CDR3 protein: CASSLRSPRGNSYNEQFF
CDR3 DNA: TGTGCCAGCAGTTTAAGGTCGCCCCGGGGGAACTCCTACAATGAGCAGTTCTTC

J gene: TRBJ1-1
clone size: many
D gene: TRBD1
V gene: TRBV7-9
CDR3 protein: CASRTTGTGVAFF
CDR3 DNA: TGTGCCAGCAGGACAACCGGGACAGGGGTGGCTTTCTTT

J gene: TRBJ2-2
clone size: NA
D gene: NA
V gene: TRBV24-1
CDR3 protein: CATSDLPLNTGELFF
CDR3 DNA: TGTGCCACCAGTGATTTGCCCCTTAACACCGGGGAGCTGTTTTTT

J gene: TRBJ1-2
clone size: few
D gene: TRBD1
V gene: TRBV6-2/TRBV6-3
CDR3 protein: CASSYVDRGGSGYTF
CDR3 DNA: TGTGCCAGCAGTTACGTGGACAGGGGTGGATCTGGCTACACCTTC

J gene: TRBJ2-7
clone size: many
D gene: TRBD2
V gene: TRBV7-2
CDR3 protein: CASSPQGLPNEQYF
CDR3 DNA: TGTGCCAGCAGCCCCCAGGGACTACCGAATGAGCAGTACTTC

J gene: TRBJ1-2
clone size: many
D gene: TRBD1
V gene: TRBV27
CDR3 protein: CASSPRGRSGYTF
CDR3 DNA: TGTGCCAGCAGTCCCAGGGGGCGAAGTGGCTACACCTTC

J gene: TRBJ1-4
clone size: few
D gene: NA
V gene: TRBV28
CDR3 protein: CASGNQGKGNEKLFF
CDR3 DNA: TGTGCCAGCGGTAATCAGGGGAAGGGTAATGAAAAACTGTTTTTT

J gene: TRBJ2-1
clone size: NA
D gene: TRBD2
V gene: TRBV11-3
CDR3 protein: CASSLAGGLAGGPLDEQFF
CDR3 DNA: TGTGCCAGCAGCCTGGCGGGGGGGCTAGCGGGAGGGCCGTTAGATGAGCAGTTCTTC

J gene: TRBJ2-5
clone size: once
D gene: TRBD1
V gene: TRBV29-1
CDR3 protein: CSVAGTGEGETQYF
CDR3 DNA: TGCAGCGTTGCAGGGACAGGGGAGGGAGAGACCCAGTACTTC

J gene: TRBJ2-1
clone size: NA
D gene: NA
V gene: TRBV7-9
CDR3 protein: CASSPFERGQFF
CDR3 DNA: TGTGCCAGCAGCCCGTTTGAACGTGGGCAGTTCTTC

J gene: TRBJ1-1
clone size: many
D gene: NA
V gene: TRBV30
CDR3 protein: CAWSMGHRLLNTEAFF
CDR3 DNA: TGTGCCTGGAGTATGGGGCATCGATTATTGAACACTGAAGCTTTCTTT

J gene: TRBJ2-1
clone size: few
D gene: TRBD2
V gene: TRBV14
CDR3 protein: CASSQGSSGSDEQFF
CDR3 DNA: TGTGCCAGCAGCCAAGGGTCTAGCGGCAGCGATGAGCAGTTCTTC

J gene: TRBJ2-7
clone size: many
D gene: NA
V gene: TRBV30
CDR3 protein: CAWSKGGYEQYF
CDR3 DNA: TGTGCCTGGAGTAAGGGTGGCTACGAGCAGTACTTC

J gene: TRBJ2-3
clone size: many
D gene: TRBD1
V gene: TRBV20-1
CDR3 protein: CSATSDRGLTDTQYF
CDR3 DNA: TGCAGTGCAACTTCGGACAGGGGGCTCACAGATACGCAGTATTTT

J gene: TRBJ1-1
clone size: many
D gene: NA
V gene: TRBV2
CDR3 protein: CASSSENTEAFF
CDR3 DNA: TGTGCCAGCAGTTCCGAGAACACTGAAGCTTTCTTT

J gene: TRBJ2-5
clone size: NA
D gene: NA
V gene: TRBV9
CDR3 protein: CASSVGMEETQYF
CDR3 DNA: TGTGCCAGCAGCGTAGGAATGGAAGAGACCCAGTACTTC

J gene: TRBJ1-1
clone size: few
D gene: TRBD1
V gene: TRBV7-8
CDR3 protein: CASSFPGTGGTAFF
CDR3 DNA: TGTGCCAGCAGCTTCCCCGGGACAGGGGGTACCGCTTTCTTT

J gene: TRBJ2-4
clone size: NA
D gene: NA
V gene: TRBV7-2
CDR3 protein: CASSLVGGKNIQYF
CDR3 DNA: TGTGCCAGCAGCTTAGTAGGCGGTAAAAACATTCAGTACTTC

J gene: TRBJ2-2
clone size: many
D gene: TRBD1
V gene: TRBV6-1
CDR3 protein: CASSGPGTGNTGELFF
CDR3 DNA: TGTGCCAGCAGTGGTCCTGGGACAGGGAACACCGGGGAGCTGTTTTTT

J gene: TRBJ1-6
clone size: many
D gene: NA
V gene: TRBV30
CDR3 protein: CAWTDGSSPLHF
CDR3 DNA: TGTGCCTGGACAGATGGAAGTTCACCCCTCCACTTT

J gene: TRBJ1-2
clone size: many
D gene: TRBD1
V gene: TRBV4-1
CDR3 protein: CASSTDRGRRGYTF
CDR3 DNA: TGCGCCAGCAGCACGGACAGGGGGCGACGGGGCTACACCTTC

J gene: TRBJ2-1
clone size: NA
D gene: TRBD2
V gene: TRBV29-1
CDR3 protein: CSATGTSLYNEQFF
CDR3 DNA: TGCAGCGCCACCGGGACTAGTCTCTACAATGAGCAGTTCTTC

J gene: TRBJ2-7
clone size: many
D gene: NA
V gene: TRBV28
CDR3 protein: CASASGTAEAWGEQYF
CDR3 DNA: TGTGCCAGCGCCTCCGGGACGGCGGAGGCCTGGGGCGAGCAGTACTTC

J gene: TRBJ2-1
clone size: many
D gene: TRBD2
V gene: TRBV2
CDR3 protein: CASSEEGSSGRISTNNEQFF
CDR3 DNA: TGTGCCAGCAGTGAAGAGGGTTCTAGCGGGAGGATATCTACAAACAATGAGCAGTTCTTC

J gene: TRBJ1-2
clone size: many
D gene: NA
V gene: TRBV7-2
CDR3 protein: CASSPAGLHGYTF
CDR3 DNA: TGTGCCAGCAGCCCAGCCGGGTTACATGGCTACACCTTC

J gene: TRBJ1-5
clone size: many
D gene: TRBD1
V gene: TRBV10-2
CDR3 protein: CASSLTGGQQPQHF
CDR3 DNA: TGCGCCAGCAGCCTGACAGGGGGCCAGCAGCCCCAGCATTTT

J gene: TRBJ2-1
clone size: many
D gene: NA
V gene: TRBV7-2
CDR3 protein: CASSLGYQGVRQFF
CDR3 DNA: TGTGCCAGCAGCTTAGGGTACCAGGGCGTAAGACAGTTCTTC

J gene: TRBJ2-7
clone size: few
D gene: NA
V gene: TRBV4-1
CDR3 protein: CASSTNRESRYEQYF
CDR3 DNA: TGCGCCAGCAGCACAAACAGGGAGAGCAGGTACGAGCAGTACTTC

J gene: TRBJ2-1
clone size: few
D gene: TRBD2
V gene: TRBV4-3
CDR3 protein: CASSQPTSGSFNEQFF
CDR3 DNA: TGCGCCAGCAGCCAACCGACTAGCGGGAGCTTCAATGAGCAGTTCTTC

J gene: TRBJ2-5
clone size: many
D gene: NA
V gene: TRBV6-5
CDR3 protein: CASSYGQGGETQYF
CDR3 DNA: TGTGCCAGCAGCTACGGACAGGGAGGGGAGACCCAGTACTTC

J gene: TRBJ1-2
clone size: many
D gene: NA
V gene: TRBV20-1
CDR3 protein: CSAGTQPRNYGYTF
CDR3 DNA: TGCAGTGCTGGAACGCAACCCAGGAACTATGGCTACACCTTC

J gene: TRBJ2-1
clone size: many
D gene: TRBD2
V gene: TRBV28
CDR3 protein: CASSLSLRLAGGPYNEQFF
CDR3 DNA: TGTGCCAGCAGTTTATCTCTCCGACTAGCGGGAGGGCCTTACAATGAGCAGTTCTTC

J gene: TRBJ2-5
clone size: many
D gene: NA
V gene: TRBV18
CDR3 protein: CASSPLAQETQYF
CDR3 DNA: TGTGCCAGCTCACCATTGGCCCAAGAGACCCAGTACTTC

J gene: TRBJ2-3
clone size: many
D gene: NA
V gene: TRBV12-3/TRBV12-4
CDR3 protein: CASSFGKTTDTQYF
CDR3 DNA: TGTGCCAGCAGTTTTGGGAAAACAACAGATACGCAGTATTTT

J gene: TRBJ1-2
clone size: many
D gene: NA
V gene: TRBV28
CDR3 protein: CASSALDPLYGYTF
CDR3 DNA: TGTGCCAGCAGCGCGTTGGACCCCCTATATGGCTACACCTTC

J gene: TRBJ1-5
clone size: few
D gene: NA
V gene: TRBV6-1
CDR3 protein: CASNVGIQPQHF
CDR3 DNA: TGTGCCAGCAATGTAGGGATTCAGCCCCAGCATTTT

J gene: TRBJ2-1
clone size: NA
D gene: NA
V gene: TRBV14
CDR3 protein: CASSQGWLDEGNEQFF
CDR3 DNA: TGTGCCAGCAGCCAGGGGTGGCTGGATGAGGGCAATGAGCAGTTCTTC

J gene: TRBJ2-1
clone size: NA
D gene: TRBD2
V gene: TRBV6-2/TRBV6-3
CDR3 protein: CASRRSVLKREGLGQFF
CDR3 DNA: TGTGCCAGCAGGCGATCCGTGTTGAAGCGGGAGGGTTTGGGGCAGTTCTTC

J gene: TRBJ2-1
clone size: NA
D gene: NA
V gene: TRBV30
CDR3 protein: CAWSPAPYNEQFF
CDR3 DNA: TGTGCCTGGAGTCCCGCCCCCTACAATGAGCAGTTCTTC

J gene: TRBJ2-3
clone size: many
D gene: TRBD2
V gene: TRBV20-1
CDR3 protein: CSARPGLPFDTQYF
CDR3 DNA: TGCAGTGCTAGGCCGGGACTACCCTTCGATACGCAGTATTTT

J gene: TRBJ2-2
clone size: NA
D gene: TRBD2
V gene: TRBV7-9
CDR3 protein: CASSYGGRSGGLFF
CDR3 DNA: TGTGCCAGCAGCTACGGCGGGAGGTCCGGGGGGCTGTTTTTT

J gene: TRBJ2-3
clone size: few
D gene: TRBD1
V gene: TRBV19
CDR3 protein: CASSDRDRSTDTQYF
CDR3 DNA: TGTGCCAGTAGTGACCGGGACAGGAGCACAGATACGCAGTATTTT

J gene: TRBJ2-3
clone size: NA
D gene: TRBD1
V gene: TRBV30
CDR3 protein: CAWSMRTGGADTQYF
CDR3 DNA: TGTGCCTGGAGTATGAGGACAGGGGGCGCGGATACGCAGTATTTT

J gene: TRBJ2-2
clone size: few
D gene: TRBD1
V gene: TRBV29-1
CDR3 protein: CSVERGRGTGELFF
CDR3 DNA: TGCAGCGTGGAGAGGGGGCGCGGGACCGGGGAGCTGTTTTTT

J gene: TRBJ1-1
clone size: NA
D gene: NA
V gene: TRBV4-1
CDR3 protein: CASSLPGSKNAEAFF
CDR3 DNA: TGCGCCAGCAGCCTGCCGGGATCGAAGAACGCTGAAGCTTTCTTT

J gene: TRBJ2-7
clone size: many
D gene: TRBD2
V gene: TRBV28
CDR3 protein: CASSAVSSGINYEQYF
CDR3 DNA: TGTGCCAGCAGTGCCGTCTCTAGCGGGATCAACTACGAGCAGTACTTC

J gene: TRBJ2-5
clone size: NA
D gene: NA
V gene: TRBV13
CDR3 protein: CASSLSRVETQYF
CDR3 DNA: TGTGCCAGCAGCTTATCTAGGGTAGAGACCCAGTACTTC

J gene: TRBJ1-2
clone size: NA
D gene: NA
V gene: TRBV19
CDR3 protein: CASRGDYGYTF
CDR3 DNA: TGTGCCAGTCGTGGGGACTATGGCTACACCTTC

J gene: TRBJ2-1
clone size: NA
D gene: TRBD1
V gene: TRBV7-9
CDR3 protein: CASSQKGAGAPNEQFF
CDR3 DNA: TGTGCCAGCAGCCAAAAGGGGGCAGGAGCTCCTAATGAGCAGTTCTTC

J gene: TRBJ2-1
clone size: many
D gene: NA
V gene: TRBV7-2
CDR3 protein: CASNLLWGTYNEQFF
CDR3 DNA: TGTGCCAGCAACTTATTATGGGGCACCTACAATGAGCAGTTCTTC

J gene: TRBJ1-4
clone size: NA
D gene: NA
V gene: TRBV5-1
CDR3 protein: CASSYQRKLFF
CDR3 DNA: TGCGCCAGCAGCTACCAGCGAAAACTGTTTTTT